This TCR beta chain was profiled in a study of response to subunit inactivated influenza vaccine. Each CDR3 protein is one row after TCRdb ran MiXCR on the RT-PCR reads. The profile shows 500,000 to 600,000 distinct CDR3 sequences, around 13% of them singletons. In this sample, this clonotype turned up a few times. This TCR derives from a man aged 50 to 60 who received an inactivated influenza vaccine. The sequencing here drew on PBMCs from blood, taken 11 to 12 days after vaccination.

CDR3 region: CATSDGGRTYEQYF. CDR3 nucleotide sequence: TGTGCCACCAGTGATGGGGGCAGAACCTACGAGCAGTACTTC. J is TRBJ2-7 and V is TRBV24-1, with D possibly TRBD1 on 6 matching bases. This CDR3 spans 14 amino acids. The ends were cut back, 3 bases at V and 2 bases at J, with 10 bases in the middle. The germline CDR1 and CDR2 sequences are KGHDR and SFDVKD.